This T cell receptor (beta chain) came from a study of prognosis after radiotherapy for stage I lung cancer. From genomic DNA, two-round multiplex PCR was used to amplify TCR beta CDR3. Individual primers that were specific to each TRBV and TRBJ gene served in first-round PCR. TCRdb used MiXCR to reprocess the multiplex PCR reads, holding one entry per CDR3 protein. The repertoire holds more than 15,000 distinct CDR3 sequences, with about a sixth as singletons. In this sample, this clonotype turned up many times. At one end the junction does not follow the germline gene, possibly because of a read error. This TCR came from a donor aged 50 or older with non-small cell lung cancer. The sample consisted of PBMCs, taken before or after stereotactic body radiation therapy (not recorded which).

This chain's CDR3 is CTSSGPPTIPGELFF. CDR3 DNA sequence: TGTACCAGCAGCGGACCCCCAACAATCCCCGGGGAGCTGTTTTTT. The chain uses TRBV11-2 and TRBJ2-2; D perhaps matches TRBD2 (5 bases). This CDR3 region has 15 residues. In germline, CDR1 is SGHAT, CDR2 FQNNGV. Supplemented by reference TRBV11-2 and TRBJ2-2, the full variable domain reads EAGVAQSPRYKIIEKRQSVAFWCNPISGHATLYWYQQILGQGPKLLIQFQNNGVVDDSQLPKDRFSAERLKGVDSTLKIQPAKLEDSAVYLCTSSGPPTIPGELFFGEGSRLTVL.